These 18 T cell receptor beta chains came from one sample sequenced in a study of T cells in Graves' hyperthyroidism and ophthalmopathy. Amplified TCR beta CDR3 regions derived from RNA transcripts. The study used the HTBI primer set for a first-round RT-PCR of the TCR CDR3. A single record per CDR3 protein comes from TCRdb applying MiXCR to the multiplex PCR reads. The sample holds hundreds of thousands of distinct CDR3 sequences; 16% are singletons and the top ten take about 18%. Sequenced input: blood. Source of these receptors: a young woman with Graves' hyperthyroidism.

Points on this clonotype: Compared with germline, one end of the junction differs, possibly owing to a read error. The CDR3 DNA reads as TGTGCCAGCAGCCCTGGGACTCTTTCCCTCTACAATGAGCAGTTTTTC. Its translation is CASSPGTLSLYNEQFF. This chain uses TRBV7-8 with TRBJ2-1; D might be TRBD2 (6 bases). The CDR3 runs 16 residues. Germline V gives CDR1 SGHVS, CDR2 FQNEAQ.

This clonotype has a handful of counts. The genes are TRBV7-9 and TRBJ1-1, with 9 bases matching TRBD1. Per germline, CDR1 SEHNR and CDR2 FQNEAQ (reference sequence). V dropped 5 bases and J dropped 6; count of bases not matched to a gene: 10. The length of the CDR3 is 15 residues. The CDR3 protein is CASSPNTGGVAEAFF. The CDR3 bases are TGTGCCAGCAGCCCCAACACAGGGGGCGTCGCTGAAGCTTTCTTT.

This clonotype was counted many times. V and J are TRBV12-3 or TRBV12-4 and TRBJ1-1; 7 bases line up with TRBD1. After removal of 5 bases from V and 0 bases from J, the junction contained 6 bases not matched to a gene. The CDR3 has 15 amino acids. DNA for the CDR3: TGTGCCAGCAGTCTCTCGACAGGGATGAACACTGAAGCTTTCTTT. Its protein is CASSLSTGMNTEAFF.

On this clonotype: One end of the junction varies from germline; a read error may be responsible. The chain combines TRBV7-7 with TRBJ2-1, with D possibly TRBD1 on 7 matching bases. In germline, CDR1 is SSHAT, CDR2 FNYEAQ (reference sequence). The CDR3 sequence is 20 residues long. The CDR3 nucleotides are TGTGCTAGCAGCATAGGCCAATGGGGACTTAACAGGGGAAAATACAATGAGCAGTTCTTC. Translation gives CASSIGQWGLNRGKYNEQFF.

A note on this clonotype: A much bigger clone sits one base away, suggesting this may be a read error. The chain links TRBV30 to TRBJ2-7; tentatively, D is TRBD1 (6 bases). The CDR3 has 14 residues. CDR1 and CDR2 (germline): GTSNPN, SVGIG (reference sequence). CDR3 sequence reads: CAWKAQGRSCEQYF. Here the CDR3 DNA reads TGTGCCTGGAAGGCACAGGGACGCTCCTGCGAGCAGTACTTC.

V is TRBV19 and J is TRBJ1-2, with TRBD1 matching over 10 bases. Germline V gives CDR1 LNHDA, CDR2 SQIVND (reference sequence). The CDR3 is 14 residues long. Losses at the gene ends were 5 bases for V and 6 bases for J; bases not matched to a gene: 6. Here the CDR3 DNA reads TGTGCCAGTAGTCTCCCCGGGACAGGGGATGGCTACACCTTC. It yields the protein CASSLPGTGDGYTF.

At least ten counts were recorded for this clonotype. V is TRBV5-1 and J is TRBJ2-7; TRBD1 agrees at 8 bases. The CDR3 covers 15 residues. J gave up 3 bases and V 4 bases, and 9 bases lay outside the gene matches. Germline V CDR1 and CDR2: SGHRS, YFSETQ. CDR3 nucleotides: TGCGCCAGCAGCCCGCGGCAGGGGGCCCTCTACGAGCAGTACTTC. Translated: CASSPRQGALYEQYF.

The genes are TRBV29-1 and TRBJ1-1; D unresolved. CDR1 is SQVTM and CDR2 is ANQGSEA in the germline V gene. V lost 5 bases, J lost 2 bases, and 6 bases lay in between. The CDR3 contains 11 residues. The CDR3 coding sequence is TGCAGCGTTCTAGGTAACACTGAAGCTTTCTTT. Its protein is CSVLGNTEAFF.

This clonotype was counted at least ten times. The CDR3 DNA sequence: TGTGCCAGCAGGCATAAGACGGTTTCACCCCTCCACTTT. It translates to CASRHKTVSPLHF. J is TRBJ1-6 and V is TRBV12-3 or TRBV12-4; D gene unclear. The CDR3 loop spans 13 amino acids. The ends were cut back, 6 bases at V and 9 bases at J, with 12 bases in the middle.

Only a few counts were recorded for this clonotype. The chain couples TRBV29-1 to TRBJ1-5; 8 bases agree with TRBD1. Germline V lookup: CDR1 SQVTM, CDR2 ANQGSEA. This CDR3 is 12 amino acids long. Losses at the gene ends were 6 bases for V and 5 bases for J; bases not matched to a gene: 3. The CDR3 loop is CSVVTGDQPQHF. CDR3 DNA: TGCAGCGTAGTGACAGGGGATCAGCCCCAGCATTTT.

As to this clonotype: It may be a read error: a sequence one base away is much more abundant. The V gene is TRBV20-1, the J gene TRBJ2-4; no firm D call. Germline V gene data show CDR1 as DFQATT and CDR2 as SNEGSKA (reference sequence). The CDR3 runs to 15 residues. The V and J ends lost 3 bases and 3 bases respectively, with 15 bases between them. In DNA form, the CDR3 reads TGCAGTGCTAGCGCGCTAGTGGGGATCAAAAACATTCAGTACTTC. Its protein is CSASALVGIKNIQYF.

With regard to this clonotype: A read error may explain this, as a much larger clone is one base away. The V gene is TRBV11-3, the J gene TRBJ2-7; D call uncertain. Matching the DNA end better, TRBJ2-1 makes the J call doubtful. The CDR3 contains 14 residues. Germline CDR1 is SGHNT and CDR2 is YENEEA. The CDR3 DNA sequence: TGTGCCAGCAGCACCCAACTTGGTTTCTACGAGCAGTTCTTC. Its translation is CASSTQLGFYEQFF.

This chain joins TRBV10-1 and TRBJ2-6; D is perhaps TRBD1 (5 bases). Trimming stripped 2 bases from V and 0 bases from J, with 14 bases between. There are 18 residues in the CDR3. The V gene's germline CDR1 is WNHNN and CDR2 SYGVQD (reference sequence). Here the CDR3 reads CASSEPGIWVSGANVLTF. CDR3 DNA: TGCGCCAGCAGTGAGCCAGGGATATGGGTCTCTGGGGCCAACGTCCTGACTTTC.

This clonotype was observed at least ten times. The chain recombines TRBV15 with TRBJ1-1; 7 bases line up with TRBD1. CDR1 and CDR2 (germline): LNHNV, YYDKDF (reference sequence). V dropped 0 bases and J dropped 0; count of bases not matched to a gene: 7. The CDR3 loop spans 17 amino acids. CDR3 bases: TGTGCCACCAGCAGAGATCCGGGACAGATGATGAACACTGAAGCTTTCTTT. This sequence encodes CATSRDPGQMMNTEAFF.

This clonotype was picked up many times. The V and J genes are TRBV29-1 and TRBJ2-1; TRBD1 might be the D (6 bases). The ends were cut back, 2 bases at V and 0 bases at J, with 17 bases in the middle. From germline, CDR1 is SQVTM and CDR2 ANQGSEA. CDR3 length: 17 residues. The CDR3 reads CSVEISGTPSSYNEQFF. Written as DNA, the CDR3 is TGCAGCGTTGAAATTTCCGGGACACCGAGCTCCTACAATGAGCAGTTCTTC.

The chain carries TRBV6-9 and TRBJ1-6; no clear D gene. CDR1 and CDR2 from the germline V gene are MNHGY and SVAAGI. This CDR3 has 16 amino acids. V dropped 3 bases and J dropped 8 bases, with 17 bases sitting between them. The CDR3 spells CASSYGQELRHSPLHF. The DNA of the CDR3 is TGTGCCAGCAGTTACGGCCAAGAGCTCCGACATTCACCCCTCCACTTT.

The V and J genes are TRBV4-3 and TRBJ2-6; no clear D. CDR1 is LGHNA and CDR2 is YSLEER in the germline V gene. The CDR3 consists of 15 residues. Between the trimmed V and J ends, which lost 0 bases and 2 bases, there was a span of 5 bases. CDR3 in amino acids: CASSQDLTGANVLTF. The CDR3 nucleotides read TGCGCCAGCAGCCAAGATCTAACTGGGGCCAACGTCCTGACTTTC.

The CDR3 loop reads CASIPRRPGSSYNSPLHF. DNA of the CDR3: TGTGCCAGCATACCCCGACGGCCGGGGAGCTCCTATAATTCACCCCTCCACTTT. The rearrangement links TRBV2 to TRBJ1-6; the D is unclear. The germline V gene has CDR1 SNHLY and CDR2 FYNNEI. Trimming removed 7 bases from V and 0 bases from J, with 19 bases in between. The CDR3 length is 18 residues.